Listed below are T cell receptor beta chains from one sample, sequenced in a study of cytomegalovirus exposure and HLA in healthy donors. The repertoire was sequenced with immunoSEQ multiplex PCR; TCRdb's copy has only in-frame clones and lacks some. The sample has approximately 130,000 clones, about 78% seen once. Sequencing input: PBMCs. The receptors come from a man over 45 in good health and CMV-seropositive. Each CDR3 is given with its conserved first and last residue. D genes are given only for firm matches. Expanded clones get a size class; other rows say once, few or many, or leave the size out.

>TRBJ2-7|-|TRBV2|TRBD1
TGTGCCAGCAGTGAACGGGATGAGGGGGCACTGGACGAGCAGTACTTC
CASSERDEGALDEQYF
>TRBJ2-3|-|TRBV5-1|TRBD2
TGCGCCAGCAGCAACGCAGCGGGGCGTCCTACAGATACGCAGTATTTT
CASSNAAGRPTDTQYF
>TRBJ1-4|-|TRBV27|-
TGTGCCAGCAGTTTATACTCCTTCACGGGTAATGAAAAACTGTTTTTT
CASSLYSFTGNEKLFF
>TRBJ1-1|-|TRBV5-4|-
TGTGCCAGCAGCTTGGCCGGCGGGATGAACACTGAAGCTTTCTTT
CASSLAGGMNTEAFF
>TRBJ1-3|once|TRBV7-8|-
TGTGCCAGCAGCTTCGTGCAGGGGAAGGGTGGAAACACCATATATTTT
CASSFVQGKGGNTIYF
>TRBJ2-7|-|TRBV5-4|-
TGTGCCAGCAGCTCCTCAACAGCCCGCTACGAGCAGTACTTC
CASSSSTARYEQYF
>TRBJ1-1|-|TRBV6-5|-
TGTGCCAGCAGTTACCGCGGGACGGGGAACACTGAAGCTTTCTTT
CASSYRGTGNTEAFF
>TRBJ1-1|-|TRBV7-8|TRBD1
TGTGCCAGCAGCCTACCAGGGGGGAGTGAAGCTTTCTTT
CASSLPGGSEAFF
>TRBJ2-7|-|TRBV7-8|-
TGTGCCAGCAGCTTAGAAGTAGGACAGATTTACGAGCAGTACTTC
CASSLEVGQIYEQYF
>TRBJ2-7|-|TRBV6-5|TRBD1
TGTGCCAGCAGTTACTACAGGGGCACCTACGAGCAGTACTTC
CASSYYRGTYEQYF
>TRBJ1-4|-|TRBV7-2|-
TGTGCCAGCAGCTTAGCGGGGGGAATGGAAGAAAAACTGTTTTTT
CASSLAGGMEEKLFF
>TRBJ2-7|-|TRBV2|-
TGTGCCGTACAGGGTACAACCTACGAGCAGTACTTC
CAVQGTTYEQYF
>TRBJ2-5|few|TRBV27|TRBD1
TGTGCCAGCAGTTTCCGGGACAGTCAAGAGACCCAGTACTTC
CASSFRDSQETQYF
>TRBJ2-5|once|TRBV5-1|-
TGCGCCAGCAGCTTTGCTAGTTCCCCCCAAGAGACCCAGTACTTC
CASSFASSPQETQYF
>TRBJ2-7|-|TRBV11-2|-
TGTGCCAGCAGCTCCGGGACACACTCCTACGAGCAGTACTTC
CASSSGTHSYEQYF
>TRBJ2-5|-|TRBV5-1|TRBD2
TGCGCCAGCAGCCCGGGGGGGGGACGGCAAGAGACCCAGTACTTC
CASSPGGGRQETQYF
>TRBJ1-4|-|TRBV15|TRBD1
TGTGCCACCAGCAGCAGAGCGGACAGGGGATCCCTTAAACTGTTTTTT
CATSSRADRGSLKLFF
>TRBJ1-2|-|TRBV7-9|TRBD1
TGTGCCAGCAGCCATGCGGACAGGGGGTTTATTCCCCACACCTTC
CASSHADRGFIPHTF
>TRBJ1-1|-|TRBV7-9|-
TGTTCCAGCAGCCAAGACCGGGGTGAAGCTTTCTTT
CSSSQDRGEAFF
>TRBJ2-7|-|TRBV2|-
TGTGCCAGCAAAGTCAGCGCCACGCTGAGAGAGCAGTACTTC
CASKVSATLREQYF
>TRBJ2-2|-|TRBV2|-
TGTGCCAGCAAATTTGGACAGACGAACACCGGGGAGCTGTTTTTT
CASKFGQTNTGELFF
>TRBJ2-3|few|TRBV5-4|TRBD2
TGTGCCAGCAGCTTGGGGGCTAGCGGGGGGGCTACTACGCAGTATTTT
CASSLGASGGATTQYF
>TRBJ2-1|-|TRBV4-1|-
TGCGCCAGCAGCCAAGAATCGGTAGCGGAAAATGAGCAGTTCTTC
CASSQESVAENEQFF
>TRBJ2-7|-|TRBV5-6|-
TGTGCCAGCAGCTTTTCTGACAGGCCCACCTACGAGCAGTACTTC
CASSFSDRPTYEQYF
>TRBJ1-2|-|TRBV18|TRBD1
TGTGCCAGCTCACAACGGACAGGGGGAGGCTTAGATGGCTACACCTTC
CASSQRTGGGLDGYTF
>TRBJ2-5|-|TRBV11-3|TRBD2
TGTGCCAGCTCCGCCGGGTTAGCGGGAAGAGAAGAGACCCAGTACTTC
CASSAGLAGREETQYF
>TRBJ1-5|-|TRBV28|-
TGTGCCAGCAGTTCGACGGGAGGGCCTTATCAGCCCCAGCATTTT
CASSSTGGPYQPQHF
>TRBJ2-6|few|TRBV7-8|-
TGTGCCAGCAGCTTGCCCAGGGCTGGGGCCAACGTCCTGACTTTC
CASSLPRAGANVLTF
>TRBJ2-7|few|TRBV27|-
TGTGCCAGCAGAAAATTATCAGGGGTGGAACTTCTCGAGCAGTACTTC
CASRKLSGVELLEQYF
>TRBJ2-1|-|TRBV19|-
TGTGCCAGTAGTATAGGGGCCAGGGGATATCGGAATGAGCAGTTCTTC
CASSIGARGYRNEQFF
>TRBJ1-2|-|TRBV7-2|TRBD1
TGTGCCAGCAGCTTTCGACAGGGGGCGGGAGGCTACACCTTC
CASSFRQGAGGYTF
>TRBJ2-5|once|TRBV2|TRBD1
TGTGCCAGCAGGGGGACAGGGATTGAGACCCAGTACTTC
CASRGTGIETQYF